These T cell receptor beta chains were read from a single sample in a study of response to subunit inactivated influenza vaccine. One entry per CDR3 protein, called by TCRdb with MiXCR from the RT-PCR reads. The data show around 320,000 distinct CDR3 sequences, approximately 21% seen once. Here the sequenced sample was PBMCs from blood, taken approximately 20 months after vaccination. The origin of the receptors is a man aged 45 to 75 who received an inactivated influenza vaccine. Each CDR3 is given with its conserved first and last residue. Each record gives: D gene, J gene, CDR3 length, V gene, CDR3 protein. A D gene is named only where the DNA matches it firmly.

D: TRBD2; J: TRBJ2-3; length: 16; V: TRBV7-2; CDR3: CASSLDLAGGTDTQYF
D: .; J: TRBJ2-7; length: 16; V: TRBV6-5; CDR3: CASSYSRTSLTYEQYF
D: .; J: TRBJ2-1; length: 14; V: TRBV19; CDR3: CASSLTGSYSEQFF
D: .; J: TRBJ1-1; length: 14; V: TRBV20-1; CDR3: CSAREWQKNTEAFF
D: .; J: TRBJ2-7; length: 13; V: TRBV11-2; CDR3: CASSPQGSNEQYF
D: TRBD1; J: TRBJ1-5; length: 16; V: TRBV7-2; CDR3: CASSGGGQGANQPQHF
D: TRBD1; J: TRBJ1-1; length: 17; V: TRBV7-8; CDR3: CASSPHGTGFLITEAFF
D: .; J: TRBJ1-3; length: 13; V: TRBV11-2; CDR3: CASSLTDGNTIYF
D: TRBD2; J: TRBJ2-1; length: 16; V: TRBV7-8; CDR3: CASSLLAGNSYNEQFF
D: .; J: TRBJ1-6; length: 17; V: TRBV28; CDR3: CASSEPDGGLYNSPLHF
D: .; J: TRBJ1-4; length: 16; V: TRBV27; CDR3: CASSLSIGATGEKLFF
D: .; J: TRBJ1-3; length: 17; V: TRBV7-9; CDR3: CASSLSADFLSGNTIYF
D: TRBD2; J: TRBJ2-7; length: 15; V: TRBV10-3; CDR3: CAISEVASGSYEQYF
D: TRBD1; J: TRBJ2-3; length: 14; V: TRBV10-3; CDR3: CAISKTGRTDTQYF
D: .; J: TRBJ1-1; length: 13; V: TRBV29-1; CDR3: CSVGTAKNTEAFF
D: TRBD2; J: TRBJ2-7; length: 17; V: TRBV7-8; CDR3: CASSLKLTSGRRYEQYF
D: .; J: TRBJ2-5; length: 16; V: TRBV7-9; CDR3: CASSPLGGALGETQYF
D: TRBD1; J: TRBJ1-1; length: 15; V: TRBV27; CDR3: CASSLRTGVGTEAFF
D: .; J: TRBJ1-2; length: 12; V: TRBV7-9; CDR3: CASGQTSRGYTF
D: .; J: TRBJ2-1; length: 17; V: TRBV4-3; CDR3: CASSPQMVPGLYNEQFF
D: .; J: TRBJ2-1; length: 17; V: TRBV5-1; CDR3: CASSFPSDWGLGNEQFF
D: .; J: TRBJ1-4; length: 16; V: TRBV28; CDR3: CASSVGTETTNEKLFF
D: .; J: TRBJ1-5; length: 14; V: TRBV20-1; CDR3: CSAIGLSSNQPQHF
D: .; J: TRBJ2-5; length: 15; V: TRBV5-4; CDR3: CASSLQGPKRETQYF
D: .; J: TRBJ1-2; length: 15; V: TRBV11-2; CDR3: CASSLDAGAHYGYTF
D: .; J: TRBJ2-3; length: 11; V: TRBV29-1; CDR3: CSAGAAGAQYF
D: TRBD1; J: TRBJ1-6; length: 14; V: TRBV20-1; CDR3: CSARSGTGSSPLHF
D: TRBD1; J: TRBJ1-1; length: 16; V: TRBV4-2; CDR3: CASSPGDRVVNTEAFF
D: .; J: TRBJ1-4; length: 16; V: TRBV29-1; CDR3: CSAGGGTPKYGEKLFF
D: .; J: TRBJ2-7; length: 15; V: TRBV21-1; CDR3: CASPYRDAKSSEQYF
D: .; J: TRBJ1-1; length: 14; V: TRBV28; CDR3: CASSLAPVDTEAFF
D: .; J: TRBJ2-7; length: 14; V: TRBV7-2; CDR3: CASSQGIRRYEQYF
D: .; J: TRBJ1-5; length: 14; V: TRBV12-3/TRBV12-4; CDR3: CASSADHSNQPQHF
D: .; J: TRBJ2-7; length: 14; V: TRBV5-1; CDR3: CASRPQPNSYEQYF
D: TRBD1; J: TRBJ1-5; length: 14; V: TRBV20-1; CDR3: CSANRDSGNQPQHF
D: .; J: TRBJ1-1; length: 14; V: TRBV6-5; CDR3: CASSYVDMNTEAFF
D: .; J: TRBJ1-1; length: 18; V: TRBV11-1; CDR3: CASSTTSTRGRADPEAFF
D: .; J: TRBJ2-5; length: 15; V: TRBV12-3/TRBV12-4; CDR3: CASSLEGFLQETQYF
D: .; J: TRBJ1-1; length: 14; V: TRBV5-1; CDR3: CASSLAAGNTEAFF
D: .; J: TRBJ1-1; length: 17; V: TRBV11-2; CDR3: CASSLTNNPGVGTEAFF
D: .; J: TRBJ1-1; length: 15; V: TRBV6-2/TRBV6-3; CDR3: CASSYQQGGGSEAFF
D: .; J: TRBJ2-3; length: 16; V: TRBV4-2; CDR3: CASSLYSGPGGDTQYF
D: .; J: TRBJ2-7; length: 15; V: TRBV6-2/TRBV6-3; CDR3: CASSYSSGGIYEQYF
D: .; J: TRBJ2-1; length: 15; V: TRBV28; CDR3: CASSFDVGQTNEQFF
D: .; J: TRBJ2-5; length: 15; V: TRBV7-7; CDR3: CASSLAQGDTKTQYF
D: .; J: TRBJ1-4; length: 14; V: TRBV20-1; CDR3: CSARDWQTNEKLFF
D: .; J: TRBJ2-7; length: 13; V: TRBV5-5; CDR3: CASSFSYSYEQYF